What follows are 22 T cell receptor beta chains derived from one specimen sequenced in a study of blood T cell repertoires in COVID-19. Repertoires were generated with immunoSEQ multiplex PCR, while TCRdb's copy carries only in-frame clones and drops some. The sample consists of 25,000 to 30,000 clones, roughly 90% of them appearing once. Source material: peripheral blood. All receptors derive from a human donor in a cohort sampled during active COVID-19.

The CDR3 spells CASSLGAGTGNFF. In DNA, the CDR3 is TGTGCCAGCAGTTTAGGGGCCGGGACAGGGAACTTCTTC. V usage is TRBV12-3 or TRBV12-4 and J usage is TRBJ2-1; 9 bases line up with TRBD1. The CDR3 is 13 amino acids. The V and J ends lost 1 base and 16 bases, in that order; junction bases with no gene match: 8.

This sequence joins TRBV5-4 and TRBJ2-7, with 11 bases that match TRBD1. Per germline, CDR1 SGHNT and CDR2 YYREEE (reference sequence). The CDR3 spans 15 residues. The J segment lost 4 bases and the V segment lost 4 bases, leaving 7 bases of the junction unmatched. The DNA of the CDR3 is TGTGCCAGCAGCCTCGGACAGGGGGCTTTTTACGAGCAGTACTTC. The encoded protein is CASSLGQGAFYEQYF.

The J gene is TRBJ2-7, the V gene TRBV5-8; D ambiguous. V lost 1 base and J lost 3, with 11 bases in between. The CDR3 loop spans 14 amino acids. Germline V gene sequence: CDR1 SGHTS, CDR2 YDEGEE. The CDR3 sequence: CASSLPEIYYEQYF. CDR3 sequence (DNA): TGTGCCAGCAGCTTGCCCGAGATCTACTACGAGCAGTACTTC.

On this clone itself: This same CDR3 is encoded by further DNA sequences in the sample. The chain couples TRBV15 to TRBJ1-2; D is unresolved. This CDR3 has 14 amino acids. Germline CDR1 reads LNHNV; CDR2 reads YYDKDF (reference sequence). Deletions cut 0 bases from V and 1 base from J, with 6 bases between. CDR3 region: CATSRDRGNYGYTF. As DNA, the CDR3 is TGTGCCACCAGCAGAGATCGAGGTAACTATGGCTACACCTTC.

V usage is TRBV7-9 and J usage is TRBJ1-4; 7 positions match TRBD1. The length of the CDR3 is 15 residues. Germline V lookup: CDR1 SEHNR, CDR2 FQNEAQ (reference sequence). V lost 0 bases and J lost 5; bases outside the gene matches: 3. CDR3 in amino acids: CASSLATGLNEKLFF. The CDR3 nucleotides read TGTGCCAGCAGCTTAGCGACAGGGCTAAATGAAAAACTGTTTTTT.

The chain couples TRBV5-8 to TRBJ2-1; possibly TRBD1 for D (6 bases). The CDR3 length is 13 residues. Trimming left V 3 bases short and J 6 bases short, with 10 bases between. Germline CDR1 is SGHTS and CDR2 is YDEGEE. The CDR3 DNA reads as TGTGCCAGCAGCTCCAGGGGTGGCAATGAGCAGTTCTTC. Protein product: CASSSRGGNEQFF.

This rearrangement joins TRBV18 to TRBJ1-3; tentative D call: TRBD1 (5 bases). CDR1 is KGHSH and CDR2 is LQKENI in the germline V gene. V was shortened by 3 bases and J by 0 bases, with 9 bases between the two germline ends. The CDR3 is 15 residues long. The CDR3 is CASSPPGNSGNTIYF. In DNA, the CDR3 is TGTGCCAGCTCACCTCCAGGGAACTCTGGAAACACCATATATTTT.

This chain links TRBV5-4 with TRBJ1-1; possibly TRBD1 for D (5 bases). Trimming shortened V by 1 base and J by 9 bases, and 19 bases separated the two germline ends. The CDR3 contains 15 residues. CDR1 is SGHNT, CDR2 YYREEE, per germline (reference sequence). The CDR3 reads CASSLSYGRAVKAFF. Here the CDR3 DNA reads TGTGCCAGCAGCTTGAGCTATGGCAGGGCCGTAAAAGCTTTCTTT.

A few counts support this clone. The V gene is TRBV7-9, the J gene TRBJ1-2; D gene ambiguous. Germline V gene lookup returns CDR1 SEHNR and CDR2 FQNEAQ (reference sequence). This CDR3 is built from 12 residues. The V and J ends lost 2 bases and 8 bases respectively, with 9 bases between them. Written as DNA, the CDR3 is TGTGCCAGCAGCTTAAGCCTCCGGGGCTACACCTTC. Translating gives CASSLSLRGYTF.

V usage is TRBV15 and J usage is TRBJ1-3; tentative D call: TRBD1 (5 bases). Looked up from germline, CDR1 is LNHNV and CDR2 is YYDKDF (reference sequence). V lost 8 bases and J lost 4, with 18 bases in between. This CDR3 comprises 15 residues. The CDR3 loop reads CATRGGGTRGNTIYF. CDR3 sequence (DNA): TGTGCCACCCGCGGGGGGGGGACGCGGGGAAACACCATATATTTT. Supplemented by reference TRBV15 and TRBJ1-3, the full variable domain reads DAMVIQNPRYQVTQFGKPVTLSCSQTLNHNVMYWYQQKSSQAPKLLFHYYDKDFNNEADTPDNFQSRRPNTSFCFLDIRSPGLGDTAMYLCATRGGGTRGNTIYFGEGSWLTVV.

The V call is TRBV29-1, the J call TRBJ1-1; D gene uncertain. Germline V gives CDR1 SQVTM, CDR2 ANQGSEA. This CDR3 has 14 amino acids. Trimming cost V 2 bases and J 4 bases, with 14 bases left between them. In nucleotides, the CDR3 is TGCAGCGTTGAATCCTCGACTACTGGCACTGAAGCTTTCTTT. Its protein product is CSVESSTTGTEAFF.

The chain is built from TRBV5-1 and TRBJ2-2; D is perhaps TRBD1 (6 bases). Germline loops: CDR1 SGHRS, CDR2 YFSETQ. V lost 4 bases, J lost 1 base, and 8 bases lay in between. This CDR3 region has 14 residues. In DNA form, the CDR3 reads TGCGCCAGCAGCACGGGACAGAACACCGGGGAGCTGTTTTTT. Residues: CASSTGQNTGELFF.

V is TRBV10-1 and J is TRBJ1-2, with D hard to call. The CDR3 has 13 residues. Trimming took off 2 bases at V and 2 bases at J, with 6 bases between the two ends. The germline CDR1 and CDR2 sequences are WNHNN and SYGVQD (reference sequence). CDR3 amino acids: CASSERRNYGYTF. Here the CDR3 DNA reads TGCGCCAGCAGTGAGAGGCGGAACTATGGCTACACCTTC.

This chain joins TRBV15 and TRBJ1-2; 9 bases agree with TRBD1. The germline CDR1 and CDR2 sequences are LNHNV and YYDKDF (reference sequence). Trimming at V came to 9 bases and at J to 4 bases, leaving 12 bases not matched to a gene. The CDR3 has 15 amino acids. The CDR3 sequence is CATGQGAAQIYGYTF. The CDR3 bases are TGTGCCACGGGACAGGGAGCAGCCCAGATCTATGGCTACACCTTC.

The gene calls are TRBV9 and TRBJ1-3; D ambiguous. The CDR3 is 15 residues long. Trimming took 0 bases from V and 1 from J, leaving 8 bases between them. Germline assignment: CDR1 SGDLS and CDR2 YYNGEE. The CDR3 DNA is TGTGCCAGCAGCGTAGCAGGCAGATCTGGAAACACCATATATTTT. Translating it yields CASSVAGRSGNTIYF.

The chain carries TRBV4-2 and TRBJ2-7, with TRBD2 matching over 13 bases. V shed 6 bases, J shed 4 bases, and the junction held 12 bases outside the gene matches. The CDR3 loop spans 17 amino acids. The germline gives CDR1 LGHNA, CDR2 YNFKEQ. As DNA, the CDR3 is TGTGCCAGCAGTCCTGGACTAGCGGGGGCGTTTTTTTACGAGCAGTACTTC. Translation: CASSPGLAGAFFYEQYF.

The V gene is TRBV19, the J gene TRBJ1-1, with D hard to call. Germline V lookup: CDR1 LNHDA, CDR2 SQIVND (reference sequence). V gave up 5 bases and J gave up 1 base, with 8 bases separating them. The CDR3 is 13 residues long. Here the CDR3 DNA reads TGTGCCAGTAGTCCCGCGGGGAACACTGAAGCTTTCTTT. Translation: CASSPAGNTEAFF.

The chain has TRBV27 and TRBJ2-7, with a possible D match to TRBD1 (6 bases). V lost 4 bases and J 3 bases, leaving 13 bases between the germline ends. The germline CDR1 and CDR2 sequences are MNHEY and SMNVEV (reference sequence). The CDR3 runs 14 residues. The DNA for the CDR3 is TGTGCCAGCAGTTCGGACAGTTACAACTACGAGCAGTACTTC. This codes for CASSSDSYNYEQYF.

The rearrangement joins TRBV29-1 to TRBJ2-2; D unclear. This CDR3 has 19 residues. Per the germline V gene, CDR1 is SQVTM and CDR2 is ANQGSEA. The V and J ends lost 3 bases and 2 bases respectively, with 25 bases between them. The CDR3 region has the DNA TGCAGCGTTGATTCTACCCACCCGCGGCGGTTCAGAAACACCGGGGAGCTGTTTTTT. As protein: CSVDSTHPRRFRNTGELFF.

The chain couples TRBV7-9 to TRBJ2-7; D is possibly TRBD1 (6 bases). From germline, CDR1 is SEHNR and CDR2 FQNEAQ (reference sequence). The CDR3 is 15 residues long. V was trimmed by 5 bases and J by 4 bases, leaving 18 bases between them. The chain's CDR3 is CASSLGQNPLYEQYF. CDR3 in DNA: TGTGCCAGCAGCCTGGGACAAAACCCCTTATACGAGCAGTACTTC.

The genes are TRBV7-2 and TRBJ2-5; D is unclear. With 3 bases removed from V and 2 bases from J, the gap between germline ends came to 7 bases. This CDR3 is 13 amino acids long. Germline CDR1 and CDR2: SGHTA and FQGNSA. The CDR3 is CASSFSRQETQYF. The CDR3 region has the DNA TGTGCCAGCAGCTTTTCGAGACAAGAGACCCAGTACTTC.

This clone was counted once. This chain links TRBV18 with TRBJ2-7; D perhaps matches TRBD2 (6 bases). From germline, CDR1 is KGHSH and CDR2 LQKENI. Trimming cost V 3 bases and J 5 bases, with 17 bases left between them. This CDR3 region has 15 residues. CDR3 sequence: CASSPYGGLEDEQYF. CDR3 bases: TGTGCCAGCTCACCCTACGGAGGGTTGGAAGACGAGCAGTACTTC.